This TCR beta chain was found in a study of identical twins. General study results and limits: There is a chance that invariant MAIT and iNKT cells partially muddied zero-insertion analyses. In beta out-of-frame sequences, the excess sharing between twins was weaker.

Remarks on this clonotype: Its antigen remains unknown.

From germline, CDR1 is DFQATT and CDR2 SNEGSKA (reference sequence). The CDR3 has 16 residues. V was trimmed by 3 bases and J by 3 bases, leaving 18 bases between them. TCRdb processed the 5' RACE reads anew with MiXCR; each CDR3 protein has one entry. The sample has 700,000 or so distinct CDR3 sequences; around 8.3% are singletons. The same data also contributed to another study, on yellow fever vaccine responses in identical twins. That source reports: Twins reportedly had a vaccine T cell response that seemed partly convergent, partly personalized.

This clonotype originated in a woman aged 18 to 35 in good health. The genes are TRBV20-1 and TRBJ2-1; no clear D. Sequences were obtained from PBMCs. As DNA, the CDR3 is TGCAGTGCTAGCGGTTCGCGGCAAAAAGACTACAATGAGCAGTTCTTC. As protein: CSASGSRQKDYNEQFF.